This section outlines one T cell receptor beta chain sequence together with its context. Its specificity is not known. This entry belongs to a study of cytomegalovirus exposure and HLA in healthy donors. Broader study findings: Across donors, sequencing depth was assumed by presence/absence analyses to be roughly uniform. Versus the approximately 720-donor mean, an Asian-associated ancestry cluster reportedly showed fewer N-insertions in a later analysis.

The PCR made use of 60 Vbeta and 13 Jbeta primers. Clones were read by immunoSEQ multiplex PCR, and TCRdb kept only the in-frame ones, dropping some. The sample holds about 130,000 clones; 65% to 85% are singletons and the top ten take roughly 7.3%. Germline assignment: CDR1 SQVTM and CDR2 ANQGSEA. V was clipped by 4 bases and J by 3 bases; unmatched bases: 0. The CDR3 has 13 residues. The receptor's source is a man aged 30 to 39 in good health and CMV-seronegative. Sample: PBMCs. The chain joins TRBV29-1 to TRBJ1-4; 9 positions match TRBD1. The CDR3 DNA reads as TGCAGCGTTGGACAGGGGGCTAATGAAAAACTGTTTTTT. This encodes CSVGQGANEKLFF.